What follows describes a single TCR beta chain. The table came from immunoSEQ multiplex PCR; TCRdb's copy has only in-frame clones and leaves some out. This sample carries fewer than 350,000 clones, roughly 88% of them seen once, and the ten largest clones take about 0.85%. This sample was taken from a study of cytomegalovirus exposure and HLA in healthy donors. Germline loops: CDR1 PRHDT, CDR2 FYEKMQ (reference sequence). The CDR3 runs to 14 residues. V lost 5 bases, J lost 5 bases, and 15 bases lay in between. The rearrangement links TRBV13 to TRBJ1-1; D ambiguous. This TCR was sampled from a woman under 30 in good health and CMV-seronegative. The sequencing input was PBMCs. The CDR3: CASSPTPESTEAFF. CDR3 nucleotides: TGTGCCAGCAGCCCCACCCCCGAGAGTACTGAAGCTTTCTTT.